The 26 T cell receptor beta chains presented below share a single source sample, sequenced in a study of cytomegalovirus exposure and HLA in healthy donors. PCR was performed using 60 Vbeta and 13 Jbeta primers. Repertoires were generated with immunoSEQ multiplex PCR, while TCRdb's copy carries only in-frame clones and drops some. This sample has roughly 290,000 clones, with roughly 80% found just once. Sequenced: PBMCs. These receptors all come from a girl between 2 and 10 years old in good health and CMV-seronegative.

The rearrangement links TRBV10-3 to TRBJ2-1, with D maybe TRBD2 (5 bases). Deletions cut 2 bases from V and 6 bases from J, with 14 bases between. The CDR3 has 15 residues. Germline-derived CDR1 and CDR2 are ENHRY and SYGVKD. CDR3 amino acids: CAISEPYTSPNEQFF. CDR3 DNA sequence: TGTGCCATCAGTGAGCCTTACACTAGTCCCAATGAGCAGTTCTTC.

The CDR3 coding sequence is TGCGCCAGCAGTGAACTAGCGGGAGTAATTTACGAGCAGTACTTC. It translates to CASSELAGVIYEQYF. The chain recombines TRBV10-1 with TRBJ2-7; 11 bases align to TRBD2. The germline gives CDR1 WNHNN, CDR2 SYGVQD (reference sequence). The V and J ends lost 3 bases and 4 bases, in that order; junction bases with no gene match: 5. The CDR3 runs to 15 residues.

The gene calls are TRBV5-1 and TRBJ2-5; D is uncertain. Trimming shortened V by 0 bases and J by 5 bases, and 11 bases separated the two germline ends. The germline V gene has CDR1 SGHRS and CDR2 YFSETQ. This CDR3 is 14 amino acids long. CDR3 loop: CASSLGNSMETQYF. The CDR3, as DNA: TGCGCCAGCAGCTTGGGAAATAGTATGGAGACCCAGTACTTC.

This clone was seen once. The chain carries TRBV28 and TRBJ1-6; 7 nucleotides align to TRBD1. Trimming cost V 5 bases and J 5 bases; bases outside gene matches: 9. The CDR3 has 16 residues. CDR1 is MDHEN, CDR2 SYDVKM, per germline. Written as DNA, the CDR3 is TGTGCCAGCAGTGCTGCCGGGACAGCAAATAATTCACCCCTCCACTTT. This translates into CASSAAGTANNSPLHF. Full variable domain (rest looked up from reference TRBV28 and TRBJ1-6): DVKVTQSSRYLVKRTGEKVFLECVQDMDHENMFWYRQDPGLGLRLIYFSYDVKMKEKGDIPEGYSVSREKKERFSLILESASTNQTSMYLCASSAAGTANNSPLHFGNGTRLTVT.

J is TRBJ2-1 and V is TRBV9; 8 bases are shared with TRBD2. CDR1 is SGDLS, CDR2 YYNGEE, per germline. The junction had 10 bases not matched to a gene; V was cut back by 6 bases and J by 2 bases. CDR3 length: 16 amino acids. CDR3 in amino acids: CASTFGGGSTYNEQFF. CDR3 in DNA: TGTGCCAGCACCTTCGGGGGGGGCTCAACCTACAATGAGCAGTTCTTC.

The rearrangement joins TRBV7-9 to TRBJ2-5; 8 bases agree with TRBD1. Per germline, CDR1 SEHNR and CDR2 FQNEAQ (reference sequence). The CDR3 covers 15 residues. V was clipped by 3 bases and J by 5 bases; unmatched bases: 8. CDR3 region: CASSLEQGVQETQYF. DNA for the CDR3: TGTGCCAGCAGCTTGGAACAGGGGGTCCAGGAGACCCAGTACTTC.

This clone was seen only once. The chain combines TRBV7-6 with TRBJ2-7, with 11 bases lining up with TRBD2. Germline CDR1 SGHVS, CDR2 FNYEAQ. CDR3 length: 15 residues. The ends lost 0 bases at V and 5 bases at J; junction bases unmatched: 3. The CDR3 loop reads CASSLAASGRNEQYF. The CDR3 DNA follows: TGTGCCAGCAGCTTAGCTGCTAGCGGGAGGAACGAGCAGTACTTC. Filled out from reference TRBV7-6 and TRBJ2-7, the complete variable domain reads GAGVSQSPRYKVTKRGQDVALRCDPISGHVSLYWYRQALGQGPEFLTYFNYEAQQDKSGLPNDRFSAERPEGSISTLTIQRTEQRDSAMYRCASSLAASGRNEQYFGPGTRLTVT.

A remark on this clone: This specimen includes other DNA sequences encoding the same CDR3. The V call is TRBV7-9, the J call TRBJ2-3; D is possibly TRBD2 (6 bases). The CDR3 covers 12 residues. Per the germline V gene, CDR1 is SEHNR and CDR2 is FQNEAQ (reference sequence). V was trimmed by 3 bases and J by 6 bases, leaving 7 bases between them. In DNA, the CDR3 is TGTGCCAGCAGCTTTGGAGGGGATACGCAGTATTTT. This codes for CASSFGGDTQYF.

The chain links TRBV28 to TRBJ2-3; 7 bases map to TRBD1. V trimming: 4 bases; J trimming: 2 bases; junction bases outside the gene matches: 12. Germline V lookup: CDR1 MDHEN, CDR2 SYDVKM. The CDR3 totals 17 residues. CDR3 nucleotide sequence: TGTGCCAGCAGTTGGAGTTACAGGGGAAGGACCACAGATACGCAGTATTTT. It is translated as CASSWSYRGRTTDTQYF.

The chain links TRBV7-9 to TRBJ2-1, with 7 positions matching TRBD1. After removal of 5 bases from V and 3 bases from J, the junction contained 7 bases not matched to a gene. CDR1 is SEHNR, CDR2 FQNEAQ, per germline (reference sequence). CDR3 length: 15 amino acids. Here the CDR3 reads CASSPPGQLYNEQFF. The CDR3 coding sequence is TGTGCCAGCAGCCCGCCGGGACAGCTCTACAATGAGCAGTTCTTC.

This clone was seen only once. The chain links TRBV18 to TRBJ1-1; 7 bases align to TRBD1. Germline V CDR1 and CDR2: KGHSH, LQKENI. The CDR3 loop spans 14 amino acids. Trimming removed 5 bases from V and 1 base from J; junction bases left unmatched: 4. The CDR3 region is CASSWTGGNTEAFF. The DNA of the CDR3 is TGTGCCAGCTCATGGACAGGAGGGAACACTGAAGCTTTCTTT.

V gene TRBV27 combines with J gene TRBJ2-7, with 7 nucleotides matching TRBD1. The CDR3 extends over 15 amino acids. Trimming at V came to 1 base and at J to 3 bases, leaving 6 bases not matched to a gene. The germline gives CDR1 MNHEY, CDR2 SMNVEV (reference sequence). CDR3 loop: CASSLLDRRGYEQYF. CDR3 in DNA: TGTGCCAGCAGTTTATTGGACAGGCGTGGCTACGAGCAGTACTTC.

In its sample, this clone was seen once. V gene TRBV4-2 combines with J gene TRBJ2-6, with 7 bases matching TRBD1. Germline loops: CDR1 LGHNA, CDR2 YNFKEQ. The CDR3 loop spans 18 amino acids. The V gene end was trimmed by 6 bases and the J gene end by 2 bases; junction bases not matched to a gene: 13. The CDR3 DNA is TGTGCCAGCAGACGAACCGAAATCACAGGGGCTGGGGCCAACGTCCTGACTTTC. Protein: CASRRTEITGAGANVLTF.

The chain uses TRBV2 and TRBJ2-4; TRBD2 matches at 7 bases. V was clipped by 2 bases and J by 0 bases; unmatched bases: 10. The CDR3 is 18 amino acids. Germline V gene sequence: CDR1 SNHLY, CDR2 FYNNEI. The CDR3 spells CASSEIPGLLLAKNIQYF. In nucleotides, the CDR3 is TGTGCCAGCAGTGAAATCCCGGGACTACTTTTAGCCAAAAACATTCAGTACTTC.

This clone has a handful of counts. The chain combines TRBV6-5 with TRBJ1-2; D gene unclear. This CDR3 contains 15 residues. Trimming removed 0 bases at V and 8 bases at J, with 16 bases between. Germline values: CDR1 MNHEY, CDR2 SVGAGI. CDR3 protein: CASSYSSRWERGYTF. CDR3 nucleotide sequence: TGTGCCAGCAGTTACTCGTCTCGTTGGGAGCGGGGCTACACCTTC.

V gene TRBV28 combines with J gene TRBJ2-5; D is unresolved. This CDR3 comprises 15 residues. Germline CDR1 reads MDHEN; CDR2 reads SYDVKM. The V end was cut by 5 bases, the J end by 5 bases, with 18 bases between. CDR3 region: CASSRDPLPGETQYF. In DNA form, the CDR3 reads TGTGCCAGCAGTCGAGATCCCCTACCCGGGGAGACCCAGTACTTC.

V is TRBV30 and J is TRBJ1-2, with 8 bases aligning to TRBD1. The CDR3 is 18 amino acids. CDR1 GTSNPN and CDR2 SVGIG come from the germline V gene (reference sequence). V trimming: 2 bases; J trimming: 4 bases; junction bases outside the gene matches: 18. The CDR3, as DNA: TGTGCCTGGAGTACCAGGGACAGGAAAGGCCCCGGCCGCTATGGCTACACCTTC. Translating gives CAWSTRDRKGPGRYGYTF.

The sample holds a few counts of this clone. This sequence joins TRBV28 and TRBJ2-7; D call uncertain. The CDR3 consists of 20 residues. CDR1 and CDR2 from the germline V gene are MDHEN and SYDVKM. Between the trimmed V and J ends, which lost 8 bases and 2 bases, there was a span of 34 bases. The CDR3 is CASQPPPWRTLRYFTYEQYF. CDR3 DNA sequence: TGTGCCAGCCAACCGCCCCCCTGGCGAACCCTGCGGTACTTCACCTACGAGCAGTACTTC. The complete variable domain, with remaining parts taken from reference TRBV28 and TRBJ2-7, reads DVKVTQSSRYLVKRTGEKVFLECVQDMDHENMFWYRQDPGLGLRLIYFSYDVKMKEKGDIPEGYSVSREKKERFSLILESASTNQTSMYLCASQPPPWRTLRYFTYEQYFGPGTRLTVT.

This chain connects TRBV6-6 to TRBJ2-7, with 7 bases fitting TRBD1. V gave up 6 bases and J gave up 5 bases; unmatched junction bases: 7. The CDR3 totals 13 residues. Germline CDR1 and CDR2: MNHNY and SVGAGI (reference sequence). The CDR3 region is CASRPEGANEQYF. The DNA of the CDR3 is TGTGCCAGCAGACCAGAGGGGGCCAACGAGCAGTACTTC.

J is TRBJ2-7 and V is TRBV9; TRBD1 matches 11 bases. The junction had 6 bases not matched to a gene; V was cut back by 4 bases and J by 3 bases. The length of the CDR3 is 15 residues. Germline CDR1 and CDR2: SGDLS and YYNGEE. The DNA of the CDR3 is TGTGCCAGCAGCCCGCGGGACAGGGGGGACTACGAGCAGTACTTC. Amino acids: CASSPRDRGDYEQYF. The complete variable domain, with remaining parts taken from reference TRBV9 and TRBJ2-7, reads DSGVTQTPKHLITATGQRVTLRCSPRSGDLSVYWYQQSLDQGLQFLIQYYNGEERAKGNILERFSAQQFPDLHSELNLSSLELGDSALYFCASSPRDRGDYEQYFGPGTRLTVT.

The V call is TRBV19, the J call TRBJ1-1, with TRBD1 as a possible D gene (5 bases). CDR3 length equals 14 residues. In germline, CDR1 is LNHDA, CDR2 SQIVND (reference sequence). V lost 9 bases and J lost 2, with 16 bases in between. In DNA form, the CDR3 reads TGTGCCAGCAAGTCTGGGGCCCCTAACACTGAAGCTTTCTTT. The encoded protein is CASKSGAPNTEAFF.

V gene TRBV29-1 combines with J gene TRBJ2-3, with TRBD1 matching over 7 bases. The V segment lost 3 bases and the J segment 7 bases; nucleotides outside the gene matches: 7. Looked up from germline, CDR1 is SQVTM and CDR2 is ANQGSEA. CDR3 length: 13 amino acids. CDR3 DNA sequence: TGCAGCGTTGACCGTCCACAGGGGAATACGCAGTATTTT. Its translation is CSVDRPQGNTQYF.

This clone was detected a few times. The chain uses TRBV18 and TRBJ1-5; TRBD1 matches at 8 bases. The CDR3 sequence is 16 residues long. The V and J ends lost 6 bases and 4 bases, in that order; junction bases with no gene match: 11. Germline V gene data show CDR1 as KGHSH and CDR2 as LQKENI. CDR3 residues: CASSHGQGYGNQPQHF. The CDR3 region has the DNA TGTGCCAGCTCGCACGGACAGGGTTATGGTAATCAGCCCCAGCATTTT.

V usage is TRBV6-1 and J usage is TRBJ1-1; D is unclear. Trimming shortened V by 9 bases and J by 1 base, and 9 bases separated the two germline ends. The CDR3 is made up of 12 amino acids. Germline CDR1 is MNHNS and CDR2 is SASEGT. The CDR3 loop is CASDRGNTEAFF. In DNA form, the CDR3 reads TGTGCCAGTGATCGGGGGAACACTGAAGCTTTCTTT.

The V gene is TRBV6-5, the J gene TRBJ2-1; TRBD2 matches 10 bases. The V and J ends lost 4 bases and 3 bases, in that order; junction bases with no gene match: 3. The V gene's germline CDR1 is MNHEY and CDR2 SVGAGI. This CDR3 comprises 15 residues. CDR3 amino acids: CASSSGTSDYNEQFF. The CDR3 nucleotides read TGTGCCAGCAGTTCCGGGACTAGCGACTACAATGAGCAGTTCTTC.

The V and J genes are TRBV7-3 and TRBJ2-5, with 9 bases aligning to TRBD2. Per germline, CDR1 SGHTA and CDR2 FQGTGA. The trim removed 0 bases at V and 5 bases at J, leaving 4 bases unmatched. The CDR3 has 15 amino acids. The chain's CDR3 is CASSLTAGGAETQYF. CDR3 nucleotides: TGTGCCAGCAGCTTAACAGCGGGGGGCGCGGAGACCCAGTACTTC.